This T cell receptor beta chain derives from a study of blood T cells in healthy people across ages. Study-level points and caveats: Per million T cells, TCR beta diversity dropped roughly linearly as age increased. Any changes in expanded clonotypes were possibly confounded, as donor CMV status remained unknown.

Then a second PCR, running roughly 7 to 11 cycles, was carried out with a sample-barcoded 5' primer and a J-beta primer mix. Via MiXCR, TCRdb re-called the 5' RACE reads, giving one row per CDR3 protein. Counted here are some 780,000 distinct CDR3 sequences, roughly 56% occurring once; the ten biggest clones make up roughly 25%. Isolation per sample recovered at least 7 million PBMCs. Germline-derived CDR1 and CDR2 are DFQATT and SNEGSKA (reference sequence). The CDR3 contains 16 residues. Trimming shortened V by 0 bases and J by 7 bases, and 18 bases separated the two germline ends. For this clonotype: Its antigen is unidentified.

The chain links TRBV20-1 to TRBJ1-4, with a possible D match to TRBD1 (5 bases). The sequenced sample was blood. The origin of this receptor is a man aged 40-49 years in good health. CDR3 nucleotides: TGCAGTGCTAGAGATCTTTGGGGGGTGGGAGGTGAAAAACTGTTTTTT. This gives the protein CSARDLWGVGGEKLFF.